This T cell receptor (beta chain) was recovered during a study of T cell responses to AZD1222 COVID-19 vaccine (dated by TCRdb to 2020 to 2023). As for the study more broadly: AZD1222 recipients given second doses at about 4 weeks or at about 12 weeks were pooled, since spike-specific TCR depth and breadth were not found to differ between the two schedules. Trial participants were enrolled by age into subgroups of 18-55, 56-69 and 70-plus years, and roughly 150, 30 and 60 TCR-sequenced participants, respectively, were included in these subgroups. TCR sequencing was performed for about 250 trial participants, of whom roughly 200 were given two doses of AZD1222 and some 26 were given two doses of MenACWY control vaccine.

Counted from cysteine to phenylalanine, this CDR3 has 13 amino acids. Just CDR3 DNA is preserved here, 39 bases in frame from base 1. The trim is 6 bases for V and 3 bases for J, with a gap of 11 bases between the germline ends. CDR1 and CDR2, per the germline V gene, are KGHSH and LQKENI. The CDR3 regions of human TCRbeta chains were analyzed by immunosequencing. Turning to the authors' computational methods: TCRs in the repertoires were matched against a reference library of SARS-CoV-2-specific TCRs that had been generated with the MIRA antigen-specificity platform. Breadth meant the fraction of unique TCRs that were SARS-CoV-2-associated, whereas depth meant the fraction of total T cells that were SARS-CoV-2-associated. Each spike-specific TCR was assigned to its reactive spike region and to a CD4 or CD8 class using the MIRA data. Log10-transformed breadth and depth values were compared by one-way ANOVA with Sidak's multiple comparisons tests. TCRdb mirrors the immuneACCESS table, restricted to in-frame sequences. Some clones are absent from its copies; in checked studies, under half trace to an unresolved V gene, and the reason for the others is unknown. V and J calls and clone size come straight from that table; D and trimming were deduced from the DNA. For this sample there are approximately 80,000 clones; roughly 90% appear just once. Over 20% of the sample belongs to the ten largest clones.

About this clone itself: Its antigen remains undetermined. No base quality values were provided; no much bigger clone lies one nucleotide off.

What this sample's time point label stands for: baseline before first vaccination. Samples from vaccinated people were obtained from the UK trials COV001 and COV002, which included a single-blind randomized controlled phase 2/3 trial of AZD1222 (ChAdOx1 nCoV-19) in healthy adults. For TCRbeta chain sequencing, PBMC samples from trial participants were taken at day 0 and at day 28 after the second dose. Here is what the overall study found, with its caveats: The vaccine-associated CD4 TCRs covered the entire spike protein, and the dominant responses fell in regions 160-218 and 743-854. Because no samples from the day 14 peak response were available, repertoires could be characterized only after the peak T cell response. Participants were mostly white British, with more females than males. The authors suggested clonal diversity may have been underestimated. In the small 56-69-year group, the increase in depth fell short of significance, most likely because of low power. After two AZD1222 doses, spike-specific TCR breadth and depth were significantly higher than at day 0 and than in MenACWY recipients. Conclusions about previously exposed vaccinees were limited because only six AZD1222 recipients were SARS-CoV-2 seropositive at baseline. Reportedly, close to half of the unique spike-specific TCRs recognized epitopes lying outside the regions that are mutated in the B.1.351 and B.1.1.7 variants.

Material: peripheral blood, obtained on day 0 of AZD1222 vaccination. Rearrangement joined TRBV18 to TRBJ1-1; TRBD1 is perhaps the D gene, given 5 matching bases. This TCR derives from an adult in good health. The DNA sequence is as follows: TGTGCCAGCTCCCTCCGAGGGGACACTGAAGCTTTCTTT. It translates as CASSLRGDTEAFF.